This T cell receptor beta chain emerged from a study of shared clonotypes between healthy human individuals. On the study more broadly: Each donor contributed plates that comprised three CD4 naive, three CD4 memory, two CD8 naive and one CD8 memory.

CD8 cells classed as naive were CD45RO-negative and positively selected for CCR7, excluding terminally differentiated effector memory CD45RA+ cells. This CDR3 region has 18 residues. V lost 3 bases to trimming and J lost 4 bases; unmatched junction nucleotides: 16. Looked up from germline, CDR1 is SGHRS and CDR2 is YFSETQ. It was roughly 190 ng DNA, about 30,000 T cell genomes, that sorted-subset replicate PCRs used. Generated by immunoSEQ multiplex PCR, the TCRdb table keeps only in-frame clones and is missing some. Of 550,000 to 750,000 clones in the sample, around 90% were seen once. The chain combines TRBV5-1 with TRBJ2-1; TRBD1 matches 7 bases. The receptor was isolated from a man aged 30 to 45 in good health. Sample: naive CD8+ T cells sorted from blood. The DNA for the CDR3 is TGCGCCAGCAGCTCGAGCCCGAGTGACAGGGAAATTTACAATGAGCAGTTCTTC. Residues: CASSSSPSDREIYNEQFF.